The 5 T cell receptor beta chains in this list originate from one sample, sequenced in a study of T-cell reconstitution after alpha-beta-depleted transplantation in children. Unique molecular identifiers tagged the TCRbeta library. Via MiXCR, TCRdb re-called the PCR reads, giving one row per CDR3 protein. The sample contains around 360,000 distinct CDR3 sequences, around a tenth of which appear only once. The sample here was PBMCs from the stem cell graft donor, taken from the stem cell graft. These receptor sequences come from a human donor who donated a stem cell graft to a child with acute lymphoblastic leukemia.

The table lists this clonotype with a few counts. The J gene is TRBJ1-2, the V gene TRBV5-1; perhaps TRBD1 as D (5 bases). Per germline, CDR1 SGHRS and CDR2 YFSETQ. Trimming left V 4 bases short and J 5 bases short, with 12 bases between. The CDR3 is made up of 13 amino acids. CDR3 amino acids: CASSPDAGYGYTF. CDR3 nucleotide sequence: TGCGCCAGCAGCCCTGACGCAGGGTATGGCTACACCTTC.

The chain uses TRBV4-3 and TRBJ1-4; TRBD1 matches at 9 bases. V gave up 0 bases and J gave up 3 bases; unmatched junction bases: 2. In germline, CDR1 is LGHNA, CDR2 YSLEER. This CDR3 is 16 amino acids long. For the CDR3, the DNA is TGCGCCAGCAGCCAAGACACAGGGGGCCCTAATGAAAAACTGTTTTTT. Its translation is CASSQDTGGPNEKLFF.

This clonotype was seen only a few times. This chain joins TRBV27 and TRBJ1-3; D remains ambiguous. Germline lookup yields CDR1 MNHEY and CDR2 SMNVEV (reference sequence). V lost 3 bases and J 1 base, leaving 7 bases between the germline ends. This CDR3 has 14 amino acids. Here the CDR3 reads CASSLTNSGNTIYF. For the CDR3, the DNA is TGTGCCAGCAGTTTGACAAATTCTGGAAACACCATATATTTT.

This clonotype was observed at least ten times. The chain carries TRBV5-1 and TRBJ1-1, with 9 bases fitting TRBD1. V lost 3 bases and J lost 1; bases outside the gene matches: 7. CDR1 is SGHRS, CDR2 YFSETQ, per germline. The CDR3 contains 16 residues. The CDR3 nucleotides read TGCGCCAGCAGCTCTACAGGGGGCCTGGGGAACACTGAAGCTTTCTTT. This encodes CASSSTGGLGNTEAFF.

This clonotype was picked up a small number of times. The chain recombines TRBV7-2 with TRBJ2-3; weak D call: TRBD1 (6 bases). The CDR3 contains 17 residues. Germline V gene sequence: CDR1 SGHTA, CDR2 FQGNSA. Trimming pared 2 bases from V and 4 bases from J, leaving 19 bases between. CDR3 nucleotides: TGTGCCAGCAGCTTATTCTGGGCAGGGGCGTCGGCAGATACGCAGTATTTT. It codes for CASSLFWAGASADTQYF.